This is a list of T cell receptor beta chains from one sample in a study of T cell responses to AZD1222 COVID-19 vaccine. The data were produced by immunoSEQ multiplex PCR, yet TCRdb's version contains in-frame clones alone and is incomplete. The sample yields under 85,000 clones, nearly 90% seen once. The starting material was peripheral blood, obtained on day 0 of MenACWY control vaccination. The receptors here all came from an adult in good health. Both conserved end residues are part of each CDR3. Fields, in order: D gene, J gene, clone size, V gene, CDR3 DNA, CDR3 protein. The D gene is left open where the match is weak. Only part of the rows carry a size: once, few, many, or a class if the clone is expanded.

NA TRBJ1-2 NA TRBV14 TGTGCCAGCAGCCAAGATCACCCCAGGGTACATGGCTACACCTTC CASSQDHPRVHGYTF
NA TRBJ2-7 NA TRBV10-1 TGCGCCAGCACTGATGAGGGTGCCTACGAGCAGTACTTC CASTDEGAYEQYF
TRBD1 TRBJ1-1 NA TRBV4-1 TGCGCCAGCAGCCAACTCACCGGGACAGGGGCGACCCACACTGAAGCTTTCTTT CASSQLTGTGATHTEAFF
TRBD1 TRBJ1-1 NA TRBV5-1 TGCGCCAGCAGCTCGACCCCGGGACAGGCGGGCACTGAAGCTTTCTTT CASSSTPGQAGTEAFF
NA TRBJ1-3 NA TRBV28 TGTGCCAGCAGTTTAGGGGCAGGGGCTGGAAACACCATATATTTT CASSLGAGAGNTIYF
NA TRBJ2-2 NA TRBV21-1 TGTGCCAGCAGCAAAATTGGGAACACCGGGGAGCTGTTTTTT CASSKIGNTGELFF
NA TRBJ2-7 NA TRBV7-2 TGTGCCAGCAGGCGCCAGATACAAAACGAGCAGTACTTC CASRRQIQNEQYF
NA TRBJ1-6 NA TRBV4-1 TGCGCCAGCAGCCCAGTTGGAGTCCGGCCAGCTAATTCACCCCTCCACTTT CASSPVGVRPANSPLHF
TRBD1 TRBJ1-4 NA TRBV19 TGTGCCAGTAGTATTCTGGACAGGGGAAACGAAAAACTGTTTTTT CASSILDRGNEKLFF
NA TRBJ1-2 NA TRBV12-3/TRBV12-4 TGTGCCAGCAGTATGGGCATGAACTATGGCTACACCTTC CASSMGMNYGYTF
NA TRBJ1-1 NA TRBV5-3 TGTGCCAGAAGCTTGAATAGCATGAACACTGAAGCTTTCTTT CARSLNSMNTEAFF
TRBD2 TRBJ2-3 NA TRBV24-1 TGTGCCACCAGTGACCCTGGGCGGGGGGTGGATACGCAGTATTTT CATSDPGRGVDTQYF
TRBD2 TRBJ2-7 NA TRBV12-3/TRBV12-4 TGTGCCAGCCGGCGGGGGGCGAAGTACGAGCAGTACTTC CASRRGAKYEQYF
TRBD1 TRBJ1-5 NA TRBV5-1 TGCGCCAGCCGACCCGGGACAGGGGATAATCAGCCCCAGCATTTT CASRPGTGDNQPQHF
TRBD2 TRBJ2-3 NA TRBV4-2 TGTGCCAGCAGACGAGCGGGAGGCACAGATACGCAGTATTTT CASRRAGGTDTQYF
NA TRBJ1-5 NA TRBV5-1 TGCGCCAGCAGCTTGGAAGGAATTAGCAATCAGCCCCAGCATTTT CASSLEGISNQPQHF
NA TRBJ1-1 NA TRBV6-5 TGTGCCAGCAGGACGGACAGGAACACTGAAGCTTTCTTT CASRTDRNTEAFF
NA TRBJ2-1 NA TRBV28 TGTGCCAGCAGTTTACCCCAGGGAATGAGGGATGAGCAGTTCTTC CASSLPQGMRDEQFF
TRBD1 TRBJ1-1 NA TRBV2 TGTGCCAGCACCATCAGGGGACAGACGAACACTGAAGCTTTCTTT CASTIRGQTNTEAFF
TRBD1 TRBJ1-2 NA TRBV9 TGTGCCAGCAGCCATGAGGGACAGGTCTATGGCTACACCTTC CASSHEGQVYGYTF
TRBD2 TRBJ2-1 few TRBV3-1/TRBV3-2 TGTGCCAGCAGCCAATACCGACTAGCGGGGGGCCCCTACAATGAGCAGTTCTTC CASSQYRLAGGPYNEQFF
NA TRBJ1-2 NA TRBV6-5 TGTGCCAGCACCTTAGAACAAATAGGCTACACCTTC CASTLEQIGYTF
NA TRBJ1-2 NA TRBV12-3/TRBV12-4 TGTGCCAGCAGTAAGGGCAGGGCTGACGGCTACACCTTC CASSKGRADGYTF
NA TRBJ1-5 NA TRBV5-1 TGCGCCAGCAGCTTGGAGGGGGTTAGCAATCAGCCCCAGCATTTT CASSLEGVSNQPQHF
NA TRBJ2-3 NA TRBV24-1 TGTGCCACCAGTGATTCGACCAAATTTGCAGATACGCAGTATTTT CATSDSTKFADTQYF
NA TRBJ2-7 NA TRBV28 TGTGCCAGCAGTTTTCGTTACGAGCAGTACTTC CASSFRYEQYF
NA TRBJ1-5 NA TRBV3-1/TRBV3-2 TGTGCCAGCAGCCAAGCAGCAGGTAATAGCAATCAGCCCCAGCATTTT CASSQAAGNSNQPQHF
TRBD1 TRBJ2-2 NA TRBV27 TGTGCCAGCAGTTTTGGCCAGGGGGACACCGGGGAGCTGTTTTTT CASSFGQGDTGELFF
NA TRBJ1-6 NA TRBV11-3 TGTGCCAGCAGCTTAGTAGCAGGGTCGTATTCGTCGCCCCTCCACTTT CASSLVAGSYSSPLHF
TRBD1 TRBJ2-5 NA TRBV9 TGTGCCAGCAGCGTAGGCCGGGACAGGGGGTGGGAGACCCAGTACTTC CASSVGRDRGWETQYF
NA TRBJ1-6 NA TRBV30 TGTGCCTGGAGTAGAGGCAGTCATTCACCCCTCCACTTT CAWSRGSHSPLHF
NA TRBJ1-1 NA TRBV29-1 TGCAGCGCCCGGACTGGGAACACTGAAGCTTTCTTT CSARTGNTEAFF
NA TRBJ2-3 NA TRBV5-4 TGTGCCAGCAGCTTGGGAAGTCTAGTTTCCACAGATACGCAGTATTTT CASSLGSLVSTDTQYF
NA TRBJ1-3 NA TRBV3-1/TRBV3-2 TGTGCCAGCAGCCCAAGAGGGGCCGGAAACACCATATATTTT CASSPRGAGNTIYF
NA TRBJ2-7 NA TRBV28 TGTGCCAGCAGCCCAGGGACCACCTACGAGCAGTACTTC CASSPGTTYEQYF
NA TRBJ2-5 NA TRBV19 TGTGCCACTGGGGGGCCGGGGCGGGAGACCCAGTACTTC CATGGPGRETQYF
NA TRBJ1-2 NA TRBV6-5 TGTGCCAGCAGAAGGGACACGGTAAATGGCTACACCTTC CASRRDTVNGYTF
NA TRBJ2-5 NA TRBV4-1 TGCGCCAGCAGCCAGCCTGGGGAGACCCAGTACTTC CASSQPGETQYF
NA TRBJ2-5 NA TRBV7-3 TGTGCCAGCACCCCACCTCGGGCTAACCGTCAAGAGACCCAGTACTTC CASTPPRANRQETQYF
NA TRBJ1-4 NA TRBV2 TGTGCCAGCAGTGATCGGGGCTTGGGAAAACTGTTTTTT CASSDRGLGKLFF
TRBD2 TRBJ2-2 NA TRBV6-5 TGTGCCAGCAGGGGACTAGCGGGGGTCGGGGAGCTGTTTTTT CASRGLAGVGELFF
NA TRBJ1-1 NA TRBV6-5 TGTGCCAGTGCCCGGGCGGCGAACACTGAAGCTTTCTTT CASARAANTEAFF
TRBD1 TRBJ1-2 few TRBV2 TGTGCCAGCAGTGGGACAGGGAACTATGGCTACACCTTC CASSGTGNYGYTF
NA TRBJ2-6 NA TRBV9 TGTGCCAGCAGCCCTCTAGGGGGGCCGGTCTCTGGGGCCAACGTCCTGACTTTC CASSPLGGPVSGANVLTF
NA TRBJ2-7 NA TRBV30 TGTGCCTGGGGCCCGGGGACCCACGAGCAGTACTTC CAWGPGTHEQYF
NA TRBJ2-1 NA TRBV18 TGTGCCAGCTCACCAGTGGCACAGGCCGGTTTTAAGCAGTTCTTC CASSPVAQAGFKQFF
NA TRBJ1-6 NA TRBV30 TGTGCCTGGAGTGTTGTAAGGAATTCACCCCTCCACTTT CAWSVVRNSPLHF
NA TRBJ2-3 NA TRBV7-6 TGTGCCAGCAGCATCGGACCCGCCCCCCCCCACACAGATACGCAGTATTTT CASSIGPAPPHTDTQYF
NA TRBJ1-1 NA TRBV5-1 TGCGCCAGCAGCCTGGAGCTGATCACTGAAGCTTTCTTT CASSLELITEAFF
TRBD1 TRBJ2-7 once TRBV11-2 TGTGCCAGCAGCTTAAGGGTCGTGGGACAGTACGAGCAGTACTTC CASSLRVVGQYEQYF
TRBD1 TRBJ1-1 NA TRBV6-5 TGTGCCAGCAGATTCCCCGGGACAGGGTCCACTGAAGCTTTCTTT CASRFPGTGSTEAFF
NA TRBJ1-1 few TRBV5-1 TGCGCCAGCAATTTAGAGGGATTGAACACTGAAGCTTTCTTT CASNLEGLNTEAFF
TRBD1 TRBJ1-2 NA TRBV28 TGTGCCAGCAGTTCCGCAGACAGGGCTAACTATGGCTACACCTTC CASSSADRANYGYTF
TRBD1 TRBJ2-7 NA TRBV6-2/TRBV6-3 TGTGCCAGCAGTTACGAGGGGGCTTGGGACGAGCAGTACTTC CASSYEGAWDEQYF
NA TRBJ1-6 NA TRBV6-2/TRBV6-3 TGTGCCAGCAGTTACTCGGTGGGGACTGGGAGTTGGTCCCTCCACTTT CASSYSVGTGSWSLHF